This TCR beta chain was sequenced in a study of molecular identifiers for immune sequencing clone quantification. Whole-study results and caveats: Highly expanded clone sizes could be underestimated by identical TCR molecules that share a barcode. Clones with over 20 RNA copies captured over 99% of effector molecules but under 1% of naive ones. Spiked Jurkat TCR RNA equivalent to one cell reportedly surfaced among roughly 910,000 naive cells.

This CDR3 contains 13 residues. CDR1 and CDR2 from the germline V gene are SGHAT and FQNNGV. With RNA at 10%, 30% or 50%, naive CD8 libraries came from approximately 20,000 to 1,000,000 sorted cells. TCRdb reprocessed the PCR reads with MiXCR, giving one entry per CDR3 protein. The data contain more than 450,000 distinct CDR3 sequences, around 23% of them singletons. Concerning this clonotype: Its antigen is unknown. The junction shows a germline mismatch at one end, possibly a read error.

The TCR comes from a human donor in good health. Some libraries in this study had Jurkat cell RNA spiked in. The genes are TRBV11-2 and TRBJ2-7; D unresolved. Sample: naive CD8+ T cells from blood, with Jurkat cell RNA spiked in. Subset in this sample: FACS-sorted CD8+CD4-CCR7+CD45RA+ naive T cells. The CDR3 sequence: CASSPRGPYEHNF. The CDR3, as DNA: TGTGCCAGCAGCCCTAGAGGCCCATACGAGCACAACTTC.